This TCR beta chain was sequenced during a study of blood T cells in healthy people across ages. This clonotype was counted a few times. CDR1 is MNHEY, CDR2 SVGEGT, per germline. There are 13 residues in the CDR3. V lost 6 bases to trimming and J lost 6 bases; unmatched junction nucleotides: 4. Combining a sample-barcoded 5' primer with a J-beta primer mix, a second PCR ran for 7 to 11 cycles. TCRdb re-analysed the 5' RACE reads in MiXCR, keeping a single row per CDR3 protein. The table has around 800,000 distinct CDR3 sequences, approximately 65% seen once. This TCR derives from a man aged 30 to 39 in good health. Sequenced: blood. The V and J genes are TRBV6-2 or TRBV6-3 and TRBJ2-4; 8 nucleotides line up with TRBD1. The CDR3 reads CASRTGQGNIQYF. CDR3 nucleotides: TGTGCCAGCAGGACCGGACAGGGAAACATTCAGTACTTC.